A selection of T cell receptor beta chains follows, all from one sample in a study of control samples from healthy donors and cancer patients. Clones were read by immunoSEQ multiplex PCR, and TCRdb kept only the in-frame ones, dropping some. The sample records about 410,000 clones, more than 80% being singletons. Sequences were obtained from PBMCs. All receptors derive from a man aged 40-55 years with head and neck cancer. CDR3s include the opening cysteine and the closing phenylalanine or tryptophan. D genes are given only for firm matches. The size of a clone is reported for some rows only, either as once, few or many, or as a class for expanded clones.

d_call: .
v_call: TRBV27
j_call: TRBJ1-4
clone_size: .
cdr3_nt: TGTGCCAGCAGTCCGCTCCCCTACAGGCTTTTTCTTGAAAAACTGTTTTTT
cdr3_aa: CASSPLPYRLFLEKLFF

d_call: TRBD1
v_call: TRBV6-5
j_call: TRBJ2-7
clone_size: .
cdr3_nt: TGTGCCAGCAGGCGCGACAGGGGTACCTACGAGCAGTACTTC
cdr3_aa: CASRRDRGTYEQYF

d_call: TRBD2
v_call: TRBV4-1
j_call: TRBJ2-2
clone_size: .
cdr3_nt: TGCGCCAGCAGCCGAGAGTCGGGGGGGCGGAACACCGGGGAGCTGTTTTTT
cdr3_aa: CASSRESGGRNTGELFF

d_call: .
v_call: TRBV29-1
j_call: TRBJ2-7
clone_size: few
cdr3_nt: TGCAGCGTTGAAGGCCCCATTTCCTACGAGCAGTACTTC
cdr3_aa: CSVEGPISYEQYF

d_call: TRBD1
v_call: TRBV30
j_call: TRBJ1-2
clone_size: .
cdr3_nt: TGTGCCTGGAGTGTAAGCCGAGACAGGGAAATCCCCGACTATGGCTACACCTTC
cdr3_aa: CAWSVSRDREIPDYGYTF

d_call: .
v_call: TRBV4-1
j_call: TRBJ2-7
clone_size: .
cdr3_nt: TGCGCCAGCAGCCATCCTACTCAATACGAGCAGTACTTC
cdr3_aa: CASSHPTQYEQYF

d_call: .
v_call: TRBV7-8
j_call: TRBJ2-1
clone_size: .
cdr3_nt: TGTGCCAGCAGCTTAGGGCCGTGGGGATCTTACAATGAGCAGTTCTTC
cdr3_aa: CASSLGPWGSYNEQFF

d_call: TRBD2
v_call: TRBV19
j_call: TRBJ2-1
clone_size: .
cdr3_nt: TGTGCCAGTAGTCCGGGGGGCTCCTACAATGAGCAGTTCTTC
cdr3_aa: CASSPGGSYNEQFF

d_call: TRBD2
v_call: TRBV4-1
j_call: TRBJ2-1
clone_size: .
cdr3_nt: TGCGCCAGCAGCCAATTGGGAGGGACTAGCGGCGAGCAGTTCTTC
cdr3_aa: CASSQLGGTSGEQFF

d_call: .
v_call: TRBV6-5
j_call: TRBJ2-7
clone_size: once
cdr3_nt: TGTGCCAGCAGTAACGCGGGAGCCAAGGGGGCCGAGCAGTACTTC
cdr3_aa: CASSNAGAKGAEQYF

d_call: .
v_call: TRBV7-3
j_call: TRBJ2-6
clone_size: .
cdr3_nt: TGTGCCAGCAGCCCACTTGCAGGTTTAGCGGCCGGGGCCAACGTCCTGACTTTC
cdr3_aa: CASSPLAGLAAGANVLTF

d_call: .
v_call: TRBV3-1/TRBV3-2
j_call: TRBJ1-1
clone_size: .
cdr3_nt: TGTGCCAGCAGCCAAGACCAGGGCTTGAACACTGAAGCTTTCTTT
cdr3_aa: CASSQDQGLNTEAFF

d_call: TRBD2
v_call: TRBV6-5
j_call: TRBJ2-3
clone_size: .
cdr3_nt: TGTGCCAGCAGTTACTCGGGGACTACCACAGATACGCAGTATTTT
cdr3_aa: CASSYSGTTTDTQYF

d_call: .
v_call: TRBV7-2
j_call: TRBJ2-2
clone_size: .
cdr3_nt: TGTGCCAGCAGCTTATTTTCTCGCGGGGAGCTGTTTTTT
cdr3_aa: CASSLFSRGELFF

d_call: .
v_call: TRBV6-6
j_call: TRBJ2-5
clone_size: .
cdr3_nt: TGTGCCAGCAGGCCGGACGGGGAGACCCAGTACTTC
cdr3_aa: CASRPDGETQYF

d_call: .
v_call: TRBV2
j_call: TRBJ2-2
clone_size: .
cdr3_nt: TGTGCCAGCAGTTCCGGCACCGGGGAGCTGTTTTTT
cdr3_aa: CASSSGTGELFF

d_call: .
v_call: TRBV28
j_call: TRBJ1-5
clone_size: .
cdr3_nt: TGTGCCAGCAGTACCGAAAGAGGTCAGCCCCAGCATTTT
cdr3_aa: CASSTERGQPQHF

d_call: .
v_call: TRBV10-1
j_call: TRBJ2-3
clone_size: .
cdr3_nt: TGCGCCAGCAGTGAGTCAAGCAGTTCTAGAGTGTCGATAGATACGCAGTATTTT
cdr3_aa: CASSESSSSRVSIDTQYF

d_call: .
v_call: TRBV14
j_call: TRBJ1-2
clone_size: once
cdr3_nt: TGTGCCAGCAGCCAAGACAGGACCCAAATGAACTATGGCTACACCTTC
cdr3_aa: CASSQDRTQMNYGYTF

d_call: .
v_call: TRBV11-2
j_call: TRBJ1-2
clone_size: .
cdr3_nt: TGTGCCAGCAGCCCAAGCGGGGGGGCCTATGGCTACACCTTC
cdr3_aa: CASSPSGGAYGYTF

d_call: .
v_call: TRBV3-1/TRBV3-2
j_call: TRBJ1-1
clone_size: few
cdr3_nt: TGTGCCAGCAGCCAAGAAGGGGGGAGCACCCAAAACACTGAAGCTTTCTTT
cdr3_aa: CASSQEGGSTQNTEAFF

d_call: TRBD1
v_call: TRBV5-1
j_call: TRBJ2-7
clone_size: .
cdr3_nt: TGCGCCAGCAGCTGGGCTTTAACCGGGACAGCCTACGAGCAGTACTTC
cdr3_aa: CASSWALTGTAYEQYF